A single sample is the source of the 23 T cell receptor beta chains below, sequenced in a study of tumor-infiltrating lymphocytes in primary liver carcinoma. TCR beta cDNA was prepared out of around 460 ng total RNA by means of a constant-region primer. Three rounds of nested multiplex PCR with slightly modified ARM-PCR produced TCR beta libraries. Use of TRBV1-TRBV30 forward primers with a C-beta reverse primer characterized the first two PCR rounds, which lasted roughly 9 cycles each. MiXCR, applied by TCRdb to the multiplex PCR reads, yields one record per CDR3 protein. This sample carries 40,000 to 60,000 distinct CDR3 sequences, less than 75% of them seen once, and the ten largest clones take 29%. From approximately 20-30 mg of unsorted bulk tissue, DNA and RNA were co-extracted together. The sequencing input was liver tumor tissue from sampling region 5. Subset noted: tumor region T5, tumor centre. All receptors come from a man aged 35-49 years with primary liver carcinoma and hepatitis B virus infection.

The sample holds many counts of this clonotype. V gene TRBV29-1 combines with J gene TRBJ2-7, with D perhaps given as TRBD1 or TRBD2 (5 bases each). Trimming cost V 6 bases and J 2 bases, with 11 bases left between them. Per the germline V gene, CDR1 is SQVTM and CDR2 is ANQGSEA. The CDR3 consists of 12 residues. The CDR3 loop is CSVRDGTYEQYF. CDR3 in DNA: TGCAGCGTAAGGGACGGAACCTACGAGCAGTACTTC.

The chain couples TRBV11-2 to TRBJ2-1, with unresolved D. This CDR3 has 13 residues. Germline V lookup: CDR1 SGHAT, CDR2 FQNNGV. V dropped 2 bases and J dropped 14 bases, with 16 bases sitting between them. The chain's CDR3 is CASSLIDAHEEFF. In nucleotides, the CDR3 is TGTGCCAGCAGCTTAATTGATGCCCATGAAGAGTTCTTC. Together with reference TRBV11-2 and TRBJ2-1, the CDR3 gives the full variable domain: EAGVAQSPRYKIIEKRQSVAFWCNPISGHATLYWYQQILGQGPKLLIQFQNNGVVDDSQLPKDRFSAERLKGVDSTLKIQPAKLEDSAVYLCASSLIDAHEEFFGPGTRLTVL.

For this clonotype: Given a much more abundant clone one base away, this may be a read error. CDR3 DNA sequence: TGTGCCAGCAGCGTCTCCAGAGGGGGATTTGTCACCGGGGAGCTGTTTTTT. Translated, it gives CASSVSRGGFVTGELFF. The rearrangement joins TRBV7-8 to TRBJ2-2, with TRBD1 as a possible D gene (6 bases). V was clipped by 5 bases and J by 4 bases, with 20 bases between them. The CDR3 consists of 17 residues. CDR1 and CDR2 (germline): SGHVS, FQNEAQ.

Regarding this clonotype: One end of the junction varies from germline; a read error may be responsible. The chain combines TRBV4-2 with TRBJ2-7, with TRBD2 matching 8 bases. The CDR3 has 17 residues. Germline V gene data show CDR1 as LGHNA and CDR2 as YNFKEQ. The chain's CDR3 is CAITGPAGVYKSYEQYF. For the CDR3, the DNA is TGTGCCATTACTGGACCAGCGGGAGTTTATAAGTCCTACGAGCAGTATTTC.

This clonotype was seen only a few times. A read error may be the cause here, since a much bigger clone is one base away. The rearrangement links TRBV12-3 or TRBV12-4 to TRBJ1-5, with 8 bases matching TRBD1. This CDR3 has 14 residues. The J segment lost 9 bases and the V segment lost 4 bases, leaving 8 bases of the junction unmatched. CDR3 coding DNA: TGTGCCAGCAGTTGGACAGGGCTTAGTCTGCCCCAGCATTTT. Amino acid sequence: CASSWTGLSLPQHF.

This clonotype was picked up one time. An end of the junction differs from the germline gene, which may be a read error. The chain employs TRBV11-3 and TRBJ2-7; no reliable D call. From germline, CDR1 is SGHNT and CDR2 YENEEA. The CDR3 runs 15 residues. CDR3 bases: TGTGCCAGCATCTTAGAGGCAGAGGACGGCTACGAGCAGTACTTC. It translates to CASILEAEDGYEQYF.

Concerning this clonotype: Germline is not matched at one junction end, which may reflect a read error. The rearrangement joins TRBV6-5 to TRBJ2-7, with D tentatively TRBD2 (6 bases). The CDR3 loop spans 15 amino acids. The germline V gene has CDR1 MNHEY and CDR2 SVGAGI. The CDR3 spells CASIETGTGACEQYF. In nucleotides, the CDR3 is TGTGCCAGCATCGAGACGGGGACGGGAGCCTGCGAGCAGTACTTT.

This clonotype counts as medium-sized. The gene calls are TRBV11-2 and TRBJ1-2; tentative D call: TRBD1 (6 bases). With 5 bases removed from V and 4 bases from J, the gap between germline ends came to 14 bases. The V gene's germline CDR1 is SGHAT and CDR2 FQNNGV. This CDR3 has 14 amino acids. This CDR3 is CASSQLQGSYGYTF. The CDR3 DNA reads TGTGCCAGCAGCCAACTACAGGGTTCCTATGGCTACACCTTC.

With respect to this clonotype: At one end the junction does not follow the germline gene, possibly because of a read error. The chain recombines TRBV28 with TRBJ1-1; D is ambiguous. The CDR3 totals 14 residues. Looked up from germline, CDR1 is MDHEN and CDR2 is SYDVKM. The DNA of the CDR3 is TGTGCCTGCAGTCTCCCGGAATGGGCTACTAAAGCTCTCTTT. Translating it yields CACSLPEWATKALF.

Note on this clonotype: At one end, the junction sequence differs from germline, possibly due to a read error. The chain joins TRBV29-1 to TRBJ2-3; no reliable D call. CDR3 length equals 10 residues. The germline V gene encodes CDR1 SQVTM and CDR2 ANQGSEA. The CDR3 is CDVVQHTQYF. The CDR3 DNA reads TGTGACGTTGTTCAGCATACGCAGTATTTT.

Worth noting for this clonotype: One end of the junction is discordant with germline, which a read error may explain. CDR3 loop: CASSLGLGLSRHEQFF. DNA of the CDR3: TGTGCCAGCAGTTTAGGCCTGGGACTTTCTAGGCATGAGCAGTTCTTC. The V gene is TRBV11-1, the J gene TRBJ2-1; the D gene is possibly TRBD2 (6 bases). Germline V CDR1 and CDR2: SGHAT, FQDESV (reference sequence). The CDR3 runs to 16 residues.

The chain has TRBV20-1 and TRBJ1-1; a possible D gene is TRBD1 (5 bases). This CDR3 has 15 residues. Germline assignment: CDR1 DFQATT and CDR2 SNEGSKA (reference sequence). Here the CDR3 DNA reads TGCAGAGCCAGAGACGGGGGGTGGATTGGCACTGAAGCTTTCTTT. This translates into CRARDGGWIGTEAFF.

This clonotype was observed many times. The rearrangement links TRBV12-3 or TRBV12-4 to TRBJ1-1; perhaps TRBD1 as D (5 bases). The CDR3 totals 13 residues. V was pared by 5 bases and J by 7 bases, with 14 bases between. The CDR3 coding sequence is TGTGCCAGCAGTGAGGGGCAATCGGGTGAAGCTTTCTTT. This gives the protein CASSEGQSGEAFF.

With regard to this clonotype: A junction end diverges from the germline sequence, so it may reflect a read error. This chain links TRBV10-2 with TRBJ2-3, with TRBD2 matching 13 bases. The V gene's germline CDR1 is WSHSY and CDR2 SAAADI. CDR3 length: 17 residues. Written as DNA, the CDR3 is TGCACCAGCAGTGAATGGACTAGCGGGAGAGGGACGGATACACAGTATTTT. Its protein product is CTSSEWTSGRGTDTQYF.

Regarding this clonotype: A much larger clone sits a single nucleotide away, making a read error possible. This sequence joins TRBV24-1 and TRBJ2-5; TRBD1 aligns across 10 bases. Germline loops: CDR1 KGHDR, CDR2 SFDVKD. This CDR3 contains 14 residues. The CDR3 reads CATNPGTGEEAQYF. The CDR3 DNA follows: TGTGCCACAAACCCCGGGACAGGGGAAGAGGCCCAGTACTTC.

This clonotype was recorded once. The chain has TRBV12-3 or TRBV12-4 and TRBJ2-7; D possibly corresponds to TRBD1 (6 bases). There are 13 residues in the CDR3. V was trimmed by 7 bases and J by 12 bases, leaving 22 bases between them. CDR3 amino acids: CASTRQEYYDLYF. In DNA form, the CDR3 reads TGTGCCAGCACCCGACAGGAATACTACGATCTGTACTTC.

The rearrangement links TRBV25-1 to TRBJ2-5; 16 positions match TRBD2. Germline CDR1 and CDR2: MGHDK and SYGVNS. Losses at the gene ends were 2 bases for V and 5 bases for J; bases not matched to a gene: 14. The CDR3 has 20 residues. In nucleotides, the CDR3 is TGTGCCAGCAGTGAACCGAACAAACCGGGACTAGCGGGAGGGGGTGAGACCCAGTACTTC. This sequence encodes CASSEPNKPGLAGGGETQYF.

Details on this clonotype: Its ends do not fully match the called genes, so a read error is possible. This chain connects TRBV11-2 to TRBJ1-1; 8 nucleotides align to TRBD1. Per the germline V gene, CDR1 is SGHAT and CDR2 is FQNNGV. The length of the CDR3 is 16 residues. CDR3: CDSSLDRTGIDTEAFF. Written as DNA, the CDR3 is TGTGACAGCAGCTTAGATCGGACAGGGATTGACACTGAAGCTTTCTTT.

The V call is TRBV29-1, the J call TRBJ2-5; TRBD2 agrees at 7 bases. V shed 4 bases and J 13 bases; nucleotides not matched to a gene: 15. Per germline, CDR1 SQVTM and CDR2 ANQGSEA. This CDR3 comprises 13 residues. The CDR3 DNA sequence: TGCAGCGTTGGTGGGAGGGCCGTTGAGACACGGTACTTC. Translated: CSVGGRAVETRYF.

This clonotype came up once. This chain links TRBV28 with TRBJ1-1, with D perhaps TRBD1 (6 bases). CDR1 is MDHEN, CDR2 SYDVKM, per germline. The CDR3 totals 15 residues. Trimming removed 10 bases from V and 4 bases from J, with 22 bases in between. The CDR3 DNA reads as TGTGCCACCCATGACATACAGGGTGGAAGCACTGAAGCTTTCTTT. It specifies CATHDIQGGSTEAFF.

Note on this clonotype: This CDR3 is missing its conserved last phenylalanine or tryptophan, likely due to a read error. V usage is TRBV6-6 and J usage is TRBJ2-7; 7 positions agree with TRBD1. Germline lookup yields CDR1 MNHNY and CDR2 SVGAGI (reference sequence). The CDR3 contains 15 residues. The chain's CDR3 is CASSYHRDSSYEQYL. The CDR3 nucleotides are TGTGCAAGCAGTTATCACCGGGACAGCTCCTACGAGCAGTACTTA.

Comments on this clonotype: A read error is likely, as this CDR3 ends without the conserved phenylalanine or tryptophan. V is TRBV12-3 or TRBV12-4 and J is TRBJ1-3; D gene unclear. This CDR3 contains 12 residues. V lost 4 bases and J lost 4, with 5 bases in between. The CDR3 sequence: CASSSQGNTIYS. In DNA, the CDR3 is TGTGCCAGCAGTTCACAGGGAAACACCATATATTCT.

The V gene is TRBV10-2, the J gene TRBJ2-1; 14 positions agree with TRBD2. The last part of the DNA fits TRBJ2-7 better; the J call may be wrong. This CDR3 spans 15 amino acids. The germline V gene encodes CDR1 WSHSY and CDR2 SAAADI. The CDR3 loop is CASIATSGRAGEQYF. CDR3 DNA: TGCGCCAGCATTGCGACTAGCGGGAGGGCCGGTGAGCAGTACTTC.